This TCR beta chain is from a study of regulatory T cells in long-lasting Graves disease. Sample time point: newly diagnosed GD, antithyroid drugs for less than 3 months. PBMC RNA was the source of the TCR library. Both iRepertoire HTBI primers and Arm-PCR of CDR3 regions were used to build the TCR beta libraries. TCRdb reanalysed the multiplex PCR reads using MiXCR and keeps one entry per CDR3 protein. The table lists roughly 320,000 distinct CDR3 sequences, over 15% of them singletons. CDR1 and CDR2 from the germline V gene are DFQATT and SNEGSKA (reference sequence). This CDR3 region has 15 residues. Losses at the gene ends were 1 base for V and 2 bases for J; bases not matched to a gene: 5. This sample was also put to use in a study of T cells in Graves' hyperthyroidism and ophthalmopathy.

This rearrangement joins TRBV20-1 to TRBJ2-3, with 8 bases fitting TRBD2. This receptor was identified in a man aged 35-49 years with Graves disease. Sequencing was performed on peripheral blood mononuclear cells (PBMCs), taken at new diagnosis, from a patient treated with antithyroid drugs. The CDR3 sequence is CSARGSGATTDTQYF. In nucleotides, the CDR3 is TGCAGTGCTAGAGGTAGCGGGGCGACCACAGATACGCAGTATTTT.